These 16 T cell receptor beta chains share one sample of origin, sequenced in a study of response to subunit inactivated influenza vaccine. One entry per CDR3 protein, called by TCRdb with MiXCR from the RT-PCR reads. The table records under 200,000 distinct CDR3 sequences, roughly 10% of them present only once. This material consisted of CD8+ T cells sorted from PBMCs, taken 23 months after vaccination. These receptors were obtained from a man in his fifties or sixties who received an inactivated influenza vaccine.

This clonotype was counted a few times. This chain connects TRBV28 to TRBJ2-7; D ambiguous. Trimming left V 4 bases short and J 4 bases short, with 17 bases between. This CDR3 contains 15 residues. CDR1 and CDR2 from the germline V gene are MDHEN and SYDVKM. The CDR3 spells CASSSPVGRAYEQYF. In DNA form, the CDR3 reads TGTGCCAGCAGTTCCCCCGTCGGCCGGGCATACGAGCAGTACTTC.

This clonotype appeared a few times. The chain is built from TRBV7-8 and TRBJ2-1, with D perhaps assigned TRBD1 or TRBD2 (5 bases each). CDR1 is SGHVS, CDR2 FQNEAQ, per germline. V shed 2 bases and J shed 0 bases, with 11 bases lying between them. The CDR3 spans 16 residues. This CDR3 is CASSLIGGSSYNEQFF. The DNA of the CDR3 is TGTGCCAGCAGCTTAATTGGGGGTAGCTCCTACAATGAGCAGTTCTTC.

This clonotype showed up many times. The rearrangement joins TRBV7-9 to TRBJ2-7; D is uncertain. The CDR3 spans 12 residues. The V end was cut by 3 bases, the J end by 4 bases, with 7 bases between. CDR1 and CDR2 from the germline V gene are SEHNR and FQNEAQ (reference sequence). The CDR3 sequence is CASSFPGYEQYF. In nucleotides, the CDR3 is TGTGCCAGCAGCTTCCCCGGGTACGAGCAGTACTTC.

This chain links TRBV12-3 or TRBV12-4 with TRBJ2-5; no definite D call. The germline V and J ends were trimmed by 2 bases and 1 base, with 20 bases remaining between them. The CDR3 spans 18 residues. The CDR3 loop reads CASSLKIIMSASQETQYF. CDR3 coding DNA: TGTGCCAGCAGTTTAAAAATTATAATGTCGGCAAGCCAAGAGACCCAGTACTTC.

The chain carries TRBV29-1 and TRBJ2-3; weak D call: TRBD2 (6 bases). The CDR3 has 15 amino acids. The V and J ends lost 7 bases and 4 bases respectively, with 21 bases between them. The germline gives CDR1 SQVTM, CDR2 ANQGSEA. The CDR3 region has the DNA TGCAGCGGTTTGGGGCTTCCGGGAGCGGCAGATACGCAGTATTTT. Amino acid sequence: CSGLGLPGAADTQYF.

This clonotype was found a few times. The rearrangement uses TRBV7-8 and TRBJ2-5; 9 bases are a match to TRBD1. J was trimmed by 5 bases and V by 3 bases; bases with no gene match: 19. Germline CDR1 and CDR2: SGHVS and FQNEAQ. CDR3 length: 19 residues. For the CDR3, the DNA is TGTGCCAGCAGCTTCAGATGGGACAGGGAAAATCCCAATGTGGAGACCCAGTACTTC. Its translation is CASSFRWDRENPNVETQYF. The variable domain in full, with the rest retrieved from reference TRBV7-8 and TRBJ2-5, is GAGVSQSPRYKVAKRGQDVALRCDPISGHVSLFWYQQALGQGPEFLTYFQNEAQLDKSGLPSDRFFAERPEGSVSTLKIQRTQQEDSAVYLCASSFRWDRENPNVETQYFGPGTRLLVL.

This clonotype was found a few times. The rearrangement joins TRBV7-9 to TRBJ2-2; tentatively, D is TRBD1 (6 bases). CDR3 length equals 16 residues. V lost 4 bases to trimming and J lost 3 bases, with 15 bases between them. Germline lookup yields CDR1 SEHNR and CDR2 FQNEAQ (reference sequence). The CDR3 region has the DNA TGTGCCAGCAGCTCCGTTGGACAGCTGGACACCGGGGAGCTGTTTTTT. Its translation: CASSSVGQLDTGELFF.

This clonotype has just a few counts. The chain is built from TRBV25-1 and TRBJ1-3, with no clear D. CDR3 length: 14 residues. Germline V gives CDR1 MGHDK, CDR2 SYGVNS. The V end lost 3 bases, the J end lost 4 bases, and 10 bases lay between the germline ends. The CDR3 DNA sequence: TGTGCCAGCAGTGATCCGGGAGGCGGAAACACCATATATTTT. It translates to CASSDPGGGNTIYF.

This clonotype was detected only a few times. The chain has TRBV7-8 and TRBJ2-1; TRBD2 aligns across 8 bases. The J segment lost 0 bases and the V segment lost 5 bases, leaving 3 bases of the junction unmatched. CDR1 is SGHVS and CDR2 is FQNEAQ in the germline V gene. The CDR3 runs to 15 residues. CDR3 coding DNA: TGTGCCAGCAGCACCGCGGGAGGCTCCTACAATGAGCAGTTCTTC. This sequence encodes CASSTAGGSYNEQFF.

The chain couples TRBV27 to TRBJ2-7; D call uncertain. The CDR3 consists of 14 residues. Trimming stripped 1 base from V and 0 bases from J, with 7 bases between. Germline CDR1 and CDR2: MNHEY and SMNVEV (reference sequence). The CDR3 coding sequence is TGTGCCAGCAGTTTATTAGGAGACTCCTACGAGCAGTACTTC. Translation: CASSLLGDSYEQYF.

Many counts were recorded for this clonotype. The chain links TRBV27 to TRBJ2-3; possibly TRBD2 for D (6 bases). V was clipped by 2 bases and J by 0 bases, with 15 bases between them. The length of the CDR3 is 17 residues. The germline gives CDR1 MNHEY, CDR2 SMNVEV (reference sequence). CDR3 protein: CASSLRFWRESTDTQYF. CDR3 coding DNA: TGTGCCAGCAGTTTACGGTTTTGGCGGGAAAGCACAGATACGCAGTATTTT.

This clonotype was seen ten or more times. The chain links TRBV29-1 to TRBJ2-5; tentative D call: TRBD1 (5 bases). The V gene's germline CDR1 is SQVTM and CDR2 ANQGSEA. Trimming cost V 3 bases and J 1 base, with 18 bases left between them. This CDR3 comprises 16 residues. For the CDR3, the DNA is TGCAGCGTTGAGCCCTGGGGCATTTCAATCCAAGAGACCCAGTACTTC. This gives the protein CSVEPWGISIQETQYF. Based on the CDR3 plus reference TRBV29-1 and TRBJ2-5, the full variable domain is SAVISQKPSRDICQRGTSLTIQCQVDSQVTMMFWYRQQPGQSLTLIATANQGSEATYESGFVIDKFPISRPNLTFSTLTVSNMSPEDSSIYLCSVEPWGISIQETQYFGPGTRLLVL.

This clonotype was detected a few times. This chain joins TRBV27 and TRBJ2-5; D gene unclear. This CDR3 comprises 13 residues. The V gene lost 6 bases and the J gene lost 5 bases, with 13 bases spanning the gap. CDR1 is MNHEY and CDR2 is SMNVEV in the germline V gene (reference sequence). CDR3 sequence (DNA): TGTGCCAGCAGCCTAATAAAAGGCGAGACCCAGTACTTC. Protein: CASSLIKGETQYF.

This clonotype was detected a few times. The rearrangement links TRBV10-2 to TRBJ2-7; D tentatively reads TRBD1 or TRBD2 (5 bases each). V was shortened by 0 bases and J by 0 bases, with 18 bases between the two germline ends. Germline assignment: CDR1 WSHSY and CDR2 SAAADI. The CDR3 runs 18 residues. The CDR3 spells CASSESEGLRLDSYEQYF. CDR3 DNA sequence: TGCGCCAGCAGTGAGTCAGAGGGGTTAAGACTCGACTCCTACGAGCAGTACTTC.

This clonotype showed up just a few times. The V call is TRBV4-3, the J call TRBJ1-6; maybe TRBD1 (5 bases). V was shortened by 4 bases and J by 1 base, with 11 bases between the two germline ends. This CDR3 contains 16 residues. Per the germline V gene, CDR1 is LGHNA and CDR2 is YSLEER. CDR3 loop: CASSRGGLSYNSPLHF. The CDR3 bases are TGCGCCAGCAGCCGGGGGGGTTTATCCTATAATTCACCCCTCCACTTT.

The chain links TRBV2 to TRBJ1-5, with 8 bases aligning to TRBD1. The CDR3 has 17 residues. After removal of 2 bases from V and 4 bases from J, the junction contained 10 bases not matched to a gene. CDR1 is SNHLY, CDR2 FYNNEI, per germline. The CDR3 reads CASSEPGQGKDNQPQHF. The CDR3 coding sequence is TGTGCCAGCAGTGAACCTGGACAGGGAAAGGATAATCAGCCCCAGCATTTT.